A few counts support the clone carrying this T cell receptor (beta chain). Its matching antigen is unknown. The data belong to a study of cytomegalovirus exposure and HLA in healthy donors. V shed 6 bases and J 5 bases; nucleotides not matched to a gene: 3. The CDR3 length is 14 residues. Germline V lookup: CDR1 MGHDK, CDR2 SYGVNS. It was the 120-subject validation cohort, separate from the approximately 690-subject first cohort, to which the donors belonged. Using immunoSEQ multiplex PCR, the repertoire was profiled, and TCRdb retains in-frame clones only, with some absent. The table shows under 200,000 clones, with roughly 77% occurring only once. The study's findings and limits: Confirmation in vitro established that a few CMV-associated chains were specific for CMV antigens. The classifier reportedly diagnosed cytomegalovirus status with high sensitivity and specificity. Many donors shared some public TCRs, even though most TCR sequences were rare.

This receptor was taken from a young woman in good health and CMV-seronegative. Sample: PBMCs. The rearrangement joins TRBV25-1 to TRBJ2-1; 11 bases fit TRBD2. As DNA, the CDR3 is TGTGCCAGCAGGACTAGCGGGATGAACAATGAGCAGTTCTTC. It encodes CASRTSGMNNEQFF.